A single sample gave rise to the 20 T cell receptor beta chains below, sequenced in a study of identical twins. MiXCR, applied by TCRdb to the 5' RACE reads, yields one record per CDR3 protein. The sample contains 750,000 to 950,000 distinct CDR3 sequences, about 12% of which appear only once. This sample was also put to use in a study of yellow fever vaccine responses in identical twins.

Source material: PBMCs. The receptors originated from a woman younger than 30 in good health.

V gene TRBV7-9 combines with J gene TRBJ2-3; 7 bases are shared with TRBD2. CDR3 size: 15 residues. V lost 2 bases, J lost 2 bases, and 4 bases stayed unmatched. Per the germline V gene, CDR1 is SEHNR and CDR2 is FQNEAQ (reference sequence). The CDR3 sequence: CASSLQGLNTDTQYF. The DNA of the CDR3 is TGTGCCAGCAGCTTACAGGGACTAAACACAGATACGCAGTATTTT. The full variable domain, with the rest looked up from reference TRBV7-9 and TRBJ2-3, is DTGVSQNPRHKITKRGQNVTFRCDPISEHNRLYWYRQTLGQGPEFLTYFQNEAQLEKSRLLSDRFSAERPKGSFSTLEIQRTEQGDSAMYLCASSLQGLNTDTQYFGPGTRLTVL.

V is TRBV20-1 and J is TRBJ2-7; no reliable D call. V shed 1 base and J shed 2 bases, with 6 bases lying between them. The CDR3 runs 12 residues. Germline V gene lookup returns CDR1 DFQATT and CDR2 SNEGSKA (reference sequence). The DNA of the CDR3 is TGCAGTGCTAGAGCGGGTCCCTACGAGCAGTACGTC. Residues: CSARAGPYEQYV.

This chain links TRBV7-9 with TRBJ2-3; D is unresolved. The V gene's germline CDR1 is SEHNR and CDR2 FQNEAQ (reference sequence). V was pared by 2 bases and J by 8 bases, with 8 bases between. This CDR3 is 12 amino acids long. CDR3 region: CASSLSWGTQYF. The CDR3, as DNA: TGTGCCAGCAGCTTATCATGGGGTACGCAGTATTTT.

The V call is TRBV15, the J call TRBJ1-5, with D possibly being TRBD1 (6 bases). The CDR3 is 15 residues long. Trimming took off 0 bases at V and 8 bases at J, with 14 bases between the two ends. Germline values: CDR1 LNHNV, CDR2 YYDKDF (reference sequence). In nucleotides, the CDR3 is TGTGCCACCAGCAGAGATGTGGGGGCAACCGAGCCCCAGCATTTT. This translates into CATSRDVGATEPQHF. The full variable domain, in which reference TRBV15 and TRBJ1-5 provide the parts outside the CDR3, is DAMVIQNPRYQVTQFGKPVTLSCSQTLNHNVMYWYQQKSSQAPKLLFHYYDKDFNNEADTPDNFQSRRPNTSFCFLDIRSPGLGDTAMYLCATSRDVGATEPQHFGDGTRLSIL.

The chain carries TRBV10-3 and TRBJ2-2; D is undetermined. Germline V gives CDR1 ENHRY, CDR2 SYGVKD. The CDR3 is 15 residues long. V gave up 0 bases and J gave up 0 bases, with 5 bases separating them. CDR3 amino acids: CAISESVTNTGELFF. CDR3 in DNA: TGTGCCATCAGTGAGTCAGTTACGAACACCGGGGAGCTGTTTTTT.

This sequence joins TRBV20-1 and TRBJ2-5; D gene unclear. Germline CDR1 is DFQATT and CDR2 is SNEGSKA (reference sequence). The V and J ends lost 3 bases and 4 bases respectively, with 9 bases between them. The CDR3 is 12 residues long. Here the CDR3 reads CSARAPGETQYF. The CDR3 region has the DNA TGCAGTGCTAGGGCGCCCGGAGAGACCCAGTACTTC.

In DNA form, the CDR3 reads TGCAGCGTCTACTGGACCGGGAGGACTGAAGCTTTCTTT. This sequence encodes CSVYWTGRTEAFF. The V and J genes are TRBV29-1 and TRBJ1-1; D unclear. CDR1 is SQVTM, CDR2 ANQGSEA, per germline. This CDR3 has 13 residues. With 6 bases removed from V and 5 bases from J, the gap between germline ends came to 16 bases. Using reference TRBV29-1 and TRBJ1-1 for the parts outside the CDR3, the full variable domain is SAVISQKPSRDICQRGTSLTIQCQVDSQVTMMFWYRQQPGQSLTLIATANQGSEATYESGFVIDKFPISRPNLTFSTLTVSNMSPEDSSIYLCSVYWTGRTEAFFGQGTRLTVV.

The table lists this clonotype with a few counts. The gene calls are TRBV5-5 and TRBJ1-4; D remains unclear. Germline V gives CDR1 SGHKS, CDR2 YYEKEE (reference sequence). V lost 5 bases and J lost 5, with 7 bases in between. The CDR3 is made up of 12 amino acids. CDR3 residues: CASSIRNEKLFF. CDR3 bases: TGTGCCAGCAGTATTCGGAATGAAAAACTGTTTTTT.

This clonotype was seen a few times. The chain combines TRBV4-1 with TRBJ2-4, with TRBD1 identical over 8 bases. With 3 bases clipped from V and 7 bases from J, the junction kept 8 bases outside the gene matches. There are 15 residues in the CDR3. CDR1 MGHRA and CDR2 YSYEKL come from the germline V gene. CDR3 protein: CASSQPDRAGNIQYF. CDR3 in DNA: TGCGCCAGCAGCCAGCCGGACAGGGCGGGGAACATTCAGTACTTC.

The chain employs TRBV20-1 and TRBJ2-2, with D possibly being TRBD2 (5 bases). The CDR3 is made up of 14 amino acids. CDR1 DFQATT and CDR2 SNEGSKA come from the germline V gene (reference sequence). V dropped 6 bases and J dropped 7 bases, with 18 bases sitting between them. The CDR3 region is CSAEDSISGGELFF. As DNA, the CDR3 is TGCAGTGCAGAGGACTCCATCTCTGGCGGGGAGCTGTTTTTT.

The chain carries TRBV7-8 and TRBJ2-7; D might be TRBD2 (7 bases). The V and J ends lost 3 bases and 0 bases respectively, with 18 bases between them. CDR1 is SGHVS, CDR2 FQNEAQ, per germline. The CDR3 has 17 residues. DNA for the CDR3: TGTGCCAGCAGCTTGGGGGGGACACTTTTAAACTCCTACGAGCAGTACGTC. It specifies CASSLGGTLLNSYEQYV.

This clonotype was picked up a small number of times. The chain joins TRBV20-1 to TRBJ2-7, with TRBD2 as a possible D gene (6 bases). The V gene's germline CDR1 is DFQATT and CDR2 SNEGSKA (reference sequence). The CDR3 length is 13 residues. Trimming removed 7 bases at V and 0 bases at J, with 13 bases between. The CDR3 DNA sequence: TGCAGTGGTTCCGGACTACCCTCCTACGAGCAGTACGTC. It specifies CSGSGLPSYEQYV.

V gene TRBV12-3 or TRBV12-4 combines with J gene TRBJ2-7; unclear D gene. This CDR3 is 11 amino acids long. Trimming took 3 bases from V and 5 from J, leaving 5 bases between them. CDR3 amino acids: CASSFRHEQYF. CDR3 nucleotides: TGTGCCAGCAGTTTCCGGCACGAGCAGTACTTC.

The CDR3 loop reads CASRKGQYNSPLHF. In DNA, the CDR3 is TGTGCCAGCAGGAAGGGGCAGTATAATTCACCCCTCCACTTT. The chain combines TRBV12-3 or TRBV12-4 with TRBJ1-6; tentatively, D is TRBD1 (5 bases). The CDR3 consists of 14 residues. V lost 6 bases to trimming and J lost 4 bases, with 10 bases between them.

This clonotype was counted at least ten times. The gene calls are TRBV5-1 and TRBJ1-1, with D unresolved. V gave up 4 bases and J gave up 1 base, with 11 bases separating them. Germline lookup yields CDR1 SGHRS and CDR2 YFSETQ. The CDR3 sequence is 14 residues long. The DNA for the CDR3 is TGCGCCAGCAGCAAGATTTCACCGAACACTGAAGCTTTCTTT. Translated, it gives CASSKISPNTEAFF.

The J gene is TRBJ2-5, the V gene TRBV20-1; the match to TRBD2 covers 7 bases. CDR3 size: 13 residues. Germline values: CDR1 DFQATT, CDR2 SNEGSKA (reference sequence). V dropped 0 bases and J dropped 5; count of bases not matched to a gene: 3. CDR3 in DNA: TGCAGTGCTAGAGATAGCGGGTGGGAGACCCAGTACTTC. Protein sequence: CSARDSGWETQYF.

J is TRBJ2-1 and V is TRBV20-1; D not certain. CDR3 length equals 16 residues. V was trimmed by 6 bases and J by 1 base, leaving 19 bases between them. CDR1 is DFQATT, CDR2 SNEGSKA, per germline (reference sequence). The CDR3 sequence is CSALIRTENSYNEQFF. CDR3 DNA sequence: TGCAGTGCCTTGATCAGGACGGAGAATTCCTACAATGAGCAGTTCTTC.

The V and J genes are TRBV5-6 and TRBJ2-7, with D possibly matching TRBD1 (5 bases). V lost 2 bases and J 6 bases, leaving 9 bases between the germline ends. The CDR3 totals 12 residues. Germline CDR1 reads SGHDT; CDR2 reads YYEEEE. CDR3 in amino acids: CASSLTTVEQYF. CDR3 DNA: TGTGCCAGCAGCTTAACGACAGTCGAGCAGTACTTC.

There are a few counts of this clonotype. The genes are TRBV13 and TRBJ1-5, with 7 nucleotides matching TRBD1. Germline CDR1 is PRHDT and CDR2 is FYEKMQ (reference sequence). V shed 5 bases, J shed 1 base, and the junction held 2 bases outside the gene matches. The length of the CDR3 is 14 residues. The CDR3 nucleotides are TGTGCCAGCAGCATGGGACAGAGCAATCAGCCCCAGCATTTT. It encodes CASSMGQSNQPQHF.

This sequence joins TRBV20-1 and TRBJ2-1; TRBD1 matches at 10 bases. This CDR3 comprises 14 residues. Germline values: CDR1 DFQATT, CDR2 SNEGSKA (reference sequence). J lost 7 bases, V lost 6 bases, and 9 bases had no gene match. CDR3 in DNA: TGCAGTGCAGCAGACAGGGGGCTAGCGAATGAGCAGTTCTTC. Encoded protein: CSAADRGLANEQFF.